This T cell receptor beta chain originates from a study of control samples from healthy donors and cancer patients. This clone was seen once. CDR1 and CDR2 from the germline V gene are MNHEY and SVGEGT. The CDR3 is 18 amino acids. The V and J ends lost 6 bases and 6 bases, in that order; junction bases with no gene match: 15. Data came from immunoSEQ multiplex PCR; TCRdb stores just in-frame clones and leaves some out. The sample holds 100,000 or so clones, around nine tenths seen once. This chain connects TRBV6-2 or TRBV6-3 to TRBJ2-1, with 12 bases aligning to TRBD2. What was sequenced was blood. This clonotype was sampled from a man in his thirties or forties in good health. CDR3: CASSQKSSGTSGRNEQFF. As DNA, the CDR3 is TGTGCCAGCAGCCAAAAAAGTTCCGGGACTAGCGGGCGCAATGAGCAGTTCTTC.